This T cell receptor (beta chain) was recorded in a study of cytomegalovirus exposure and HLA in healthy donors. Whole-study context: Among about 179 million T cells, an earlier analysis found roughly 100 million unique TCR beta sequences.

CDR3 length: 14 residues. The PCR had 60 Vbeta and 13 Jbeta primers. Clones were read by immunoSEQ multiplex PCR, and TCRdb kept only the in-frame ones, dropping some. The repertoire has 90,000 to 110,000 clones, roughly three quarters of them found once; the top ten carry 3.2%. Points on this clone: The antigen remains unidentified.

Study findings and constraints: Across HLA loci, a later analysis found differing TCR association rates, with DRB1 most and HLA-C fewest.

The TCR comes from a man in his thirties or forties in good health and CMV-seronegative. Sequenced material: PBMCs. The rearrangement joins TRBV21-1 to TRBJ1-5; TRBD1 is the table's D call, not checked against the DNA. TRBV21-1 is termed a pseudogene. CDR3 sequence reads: CASRRQTRNQPQHF. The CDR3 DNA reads TGTGCCAGCAGAAGACAGACCCGTAATCAGCCCCAGCATTTT.